The TCR beta chain under discussion was sequenced for a study of cytomegalovirus exposure and HLA in healthy donors. Study-level results: With later analysis, a missense DCLRE1C variant became linked to TCR beta V- and J-gene trimming. Some public TCRs appeared in many individuals, while most sequences were rare.

Sampled while nominally healthy, donors likely had unrecorded immune exposures. Trimming took off 1 base at V and 4 bases at J, with 9 bases between the two ends. The CDR3 is 14 amino acids. Germline values: CDR1 LNHDA, CDR2 SQIVND (reference sequence). Researchers ran the PCR with 60 Vbeta and 13 Jbeta primers. Sequenced by immunoSEQ multiplex PCR; TCRdb stores in-frame clones only, minus some. Of about 72,000 clones detected, 75% to 85% appear once; the ten largest clones hold 3.4%. About this clone itself: Its antigen is not identified.

The receptor's source is a middle-aged man in good health and CMV-seronegative. The sample taken for sequencing was PBMCs. This chain connects TRBV19 to TRBJ2-3; D not resolved. CDR3 loop: CASSIGPAADTQYF. CDR3 in DNA: TGTGCCAGTAGTATAGGGCCTGCAGCAGATACGCAGTATTTT.